This TCR beta chain was identified in a study of neurological immune-mediated disorders. Study-wide points: The greatest degree of TCR clonal expansion was observed in HTLV-1-associated myelopathy, with the lowest in multiple sclerosis, below that of healthy controls.

This clonotype has at least ten counts. Antigen specificity is unknown. TCRdb reprocessed the 5' RACE reads via MiXCR and lists one record per CDR3 protein. The repertoire holds 32,000 or so distinct CDR3 sequences, 12% seen once, with roughly 5% in the top ten. Germline CDR1 and CDR2: MNHNY and SVGAGI (reference sequence). V was trimmed by 8 bases and J by 0 bases, leaving 12 bases between them. This CDR3 is 14 amino acids long. This sequence joins TRBV6-6 and TRBJ2-3; D not certain. Sequenced sample: PBMCs. The source is a woman aged 60 to 75 in good health. CDR3 nucleotide sequence: TGTGCCAGCGCCCCCAGCTCCAGCACAGATACGCAGTATTTT. Its protein is CASAPSSSTDTQYF.